These T cell receptor beta chains were read from a single sample in a study of control samples from healthy donors and cancer patients. Produced via immunoSEQ multiplex PCR; TCRdb's table is partial and in-frame only. The sample lists 150,000 to 200,000 clones; 70% to 90% were seen once. Sequenced: blood. The receptors originated from a woman in her twenties or thirties in good health. Each CDR3 is given with its conserved first and last residue. Each record gives: CDR3 protein, CDR3 DNA, V gene, D gene, clone size, J gene. The D gene is left open where the match is weak. Rows give clone size only sometimes, using once, few, many, or a class for an expanded clone.

CDR3: CASARTGVNTGELFF; DNA: TGTGCCAGCGCGAGAACAGGGGTGAACACCGGGGAGCTGTTTTTT; V: TRBV6-5; D: TRBD1; size: few; J: TRBJ2-2
CDR3: CATSDPGTGGGYTF; DNA: TGTGCCACCAGTGACCCCGGGACAGGGGGTGGCTACACCTTC; V: TRBV24-1; D: TRBD1; size: -; J: TRBJ1-2
CDR3: CASSLLGGGLGELFF; DNA: TGTGCCAGCAGCCTATTAGGAGGAGGTTTGGGGGAGCTGTTTTTT; V: TRBV28; D: -; size: -; J: TRBJ2-2
CDR3: CASSTRGYGDQPQHF; DNA: TGTGCCAGCAGTACAAGGGGTTATGGGGATCAGCCCCAGCATTTT; V: TRBV6-5; D: -; size: -; J: TRBJ1-5
CDR3: CASGLDRPPVPYNEQFF; DNA: TGTGCTAGTGGTTTGGACCGACCCCCAGTTCCCTACAATGAGCAGTTCTTC; V: TRBV12-5; D: -; size: -; J: TRBJ2-1
CDR3: CASRFYPGASEKGYTF; DNA: TGTGCCAGCAGGTTTTACCCGGGGGCCTCAGAAAAGGGCTACACCTTC; V: TRBV28; D: -; size: -; J: TRBJ1-2
CDR3: CASSLGLAGSGENTQYF; DNA: TGTGCCAGCAGCTTGGGACTAGCGGGTAGCGGCGAGAATACGCAGTATTTT; V: TRBV5-4; D: TRBD2; size: -; J: TRBJ2-3
CDR3: CASSLARGSGNTIYF; DNA: TGTGCCAGCAGTTTAGCCAGGGGGTCTGGAAACACCATATATTTT; V: TRBV27; D: TRBD1; size: -; J: TRBJ1-3
CDR3: CACLTRGLETQYF; DNA: TGTGCCTGCCTGACCAGGGGGCTGGAGACCCAGTACTTC; V: TRBV30; D: TRBD1; size: -; J: TRBJ2-5
CDR3: CASSLGAGGSTDTQYF; DNA: TGTGCCAGCAGCTTAGGAGCGGGGGGAAGCACAGATACGCAGTATTTT; V: TRBV11-2; D: TRBD2; size: -; J: TRBJ2-3
CDR3: CASSQVQGSGELFF; DNA: TGTGCCAGCAGCCAAGTTCAGGGGTCCGGGGAGCTGTTTTTT; V: TRBV3-1/TRBV3-2; D: -; size: -; J: TRBJ2-2
CDR3: CASGTGVAFF; DNA: TGTGCCAGCGGTACAGGGGTGGCTTTCTTT; V: TRBV19; D: TRBD1; size: -; J: TRBJ1-1
CDR3: CASQGPGLDYEQYF; DNA: TGTGCCAGCCAAGGGCCGGGACTAGACTACGAGCAGTACTTC; V: TRBV25-1; D: TRBD2; size: -; J: TRBJ2-7
CDR3: CASRPHLQGNKNYGYTF; DNA: TGTGCCAGCAGACCACACCTTCAGGGTAATAAGAACTATGGCTACACCTTC; V: TRBV28; D: -; size: -; J: TRBJ1-2
CDR3: CASSYLQTNTGELFF; DNA: TGTGCCAGCAGTTACTTACAAACGAACACCGGGGAGCTGTTTTTT; V: TRBV6-5; D: -; size: -; J: TRBJ2-2
CDR3: CASSVGMNSPLHF; DNA: TGTGCCAGCAGCGTGGGGATGAATTCACCCCTCCACTTT; V: TRBV11-3; D: -; size: -; J: TRBJ1-6
CDR3: CATSLGAELFSDTQYF; DNA: TGTGCCACCAGTTTGGGGGCCGAACTATTCTCAGATACGCAGTATTTT; V: TRBV24-1; D: -; size: -; J: TRBJ2-3
CDR3: CAWSVLGNNYGYTF; DNA: TGTGCCTGGAGTGTGCTGGGGAATAACTATGGCTACACCTTC; V: TRBV30; D: -; size: -; J: TRBJ1-2
CDR3: CASSVDSRETQYF; DNA: TGTGCCAGCAGCGTAGACTCCCGGGAGACCCAGTACTTC; V: TRBV9; D: -; size: few; J: TRBJ2-5
CDR3: CASSTDRGAYEQYF; DNA: TGTGCCAGTAGTACGGACAGGGGTGCCTACGAGCAGTACTTC; V: TRBV19; D: TRBD1; size: -; J: TRBJ2-7
CDR3: CASSVGRPLTGELFF; DNA: TGTGCCAGCAGCGTAGGACGGCCACTCACCGGGGAGCTGTTTTTT; V: TRBV6-5; D: -; size: -; J: TRBJ2-2
CDR3: CASMPGVDTGELFF; DNA: TGTGCCAGCATGCCAGGGGTCGACACCGGGGAGCTGTTTTTT; V: TRBV6-4; D: -; size: -; J: TRBJ2-2
CDR3: CASSPDSPEAFF; DNA: TGTGCCAGCAGCCCAGACAGCCCCGAAGCTTTCTTT; V: TRBV7-9; D: -; size: few; J: TRBJ1-1
CDR3: CASSQDRGPDEKLFF; DNA: TGTGCCAGCTCACAGGACAGGGGGCCTGATGAAAAACTGTTTTTT; V: TRBV18; D: TRBD1; size: -; J: TRBJ1-4
CDR3: CASSLTAGTGYEQYF; DNA: TGTGCCAGCAGTTTAACCGCAGGGACGGGGTACGAGCAGTACTTC; V: TRBV27; D: -; size: -; J: TRBJ2-7
CDR3: CASSLETPDRGTEQYF; DNA: TGTGCCAGCAGCTTGGAGACCCCGGACAGGGGGACTGAGCAGTACTTC; V: TRBV5-4; D: TRBD1; size: -; J: TRBJ2-7
CDR3: CASSYGSTPPGNTIYF; DNA: TGCGCCAGCAGTTATGGGTCTACTCCTCCTGGAAACACCATATATTTT; V: TRBV5-1; D: -; size: few; J: TRBJ1-3
CDR3: CASSQGLASSDEQYF; DNA: TGTGCCAGCAGCCAGGGACTCGCCTCGAGCGACGAGCAGTACTTC; V: TRBV4-2; D: -; size: -; J: TRBJ2-7
CDR3: CAISEPSGTSGRGTDTQYF; DNA: TGTGCCATCAGTGAGCCCTCTGGGACTAGCGGGAGGGGCACAGATACGCAGTATTTT; V: TRBV10-3; D: TRBD2; size: -; J: TRBJ2-3